This T cell receptor beta chain was profiled in a study of blood T cell repertoires in COVID-19. TCRdb's copy holds only in-frame clones and misses some; the assay was immunoSEQ multiplex PCR. The sample consists of 250,000 to 300,000 clones, about nine tenths of them appearing once. Allocation to cohorts depended on clinical history reported by the participants. CDR1 KGHDR and CDR2 SFDVKD come from the germline V gene. The CDR3 has 16 residues. V was shortened by 2 bases and J by 0 bases, with 10 bases between the two germline ends. Sequenced input: PBMCs or T cells enriched from blood (not recorded which). The origin of this receptor is a young man who had recovered from COVID-19. The V call is TRBV24-1, the J call TRBJ2-1; possible D gene TRBD2, 5 bases. The CDR3 DNA is TGTGCCACCAGTGATTCGACTATCAGCTCCTACAATGAGCAGTTCTTC. Its protein product is CATSDSTISSYNEQFF.